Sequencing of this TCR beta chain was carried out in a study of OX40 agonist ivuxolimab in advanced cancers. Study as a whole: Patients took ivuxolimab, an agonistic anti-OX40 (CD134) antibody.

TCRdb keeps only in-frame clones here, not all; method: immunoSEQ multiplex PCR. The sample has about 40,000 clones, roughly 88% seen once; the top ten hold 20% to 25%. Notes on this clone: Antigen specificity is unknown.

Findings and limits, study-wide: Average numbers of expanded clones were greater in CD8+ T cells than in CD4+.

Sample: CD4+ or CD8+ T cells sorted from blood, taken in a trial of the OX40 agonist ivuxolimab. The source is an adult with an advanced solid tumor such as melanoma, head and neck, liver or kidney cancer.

As DNA, the CDR3 is TGTGCCAGCAGTTACTCGGGGGGAGGGAGCTATGGCTACACCTTC. It yields the protein CASSYSGGGSYGYTF. V and J are TRBV6-6 and TRBJ1-2, with D tentatively TRBD1 (5 bases). CDR1 is MNHNY, CDR2 SVGAGI, per germline (reference sequence). The CDR3 spans 15 residues. V shed 0 bases and J shed 4 bases, with 12 bases lying between them.